The 19 T cell receptor beta chains below were found in one sample sequenced in a study of blood T cell repertoires in COVID-19. Clones were sequenced by immunoSEQ multiplex PCR, and TCRdb holds only the in-frame ones, with some missing. The data contain roughly 170,000 clones, around 74% of them singletons. Sequenced: peripheral blood. The receptors here all came from a woman at least 80 years old with acute or convalescent COVID-19.

Regarding this clone: Within the sample, other DNA sequences also encode this same CDR3. The rearrangement uses TRBV30 and TRBJ2-3; D is possibly TRBD2 (6 bases). V was cut by 2 bases and J by 4 bases, with 13 bases left in between. The length of the CDR3 is 14 residues. Germline V gene data show CDR1 as GTSNPN and CDR2 as SVGIG (reference sequence). The CDR3 here is CAWSRGSSPDTQYF. Written as DNA, the CDR3 is TGTGCCTGGAGTCGGGGGAGCAGCCCAGATACGCAGTATTTT.

The V call is TRBV4-2, the J call TRBJ1-3; no reliable D call. CDR3 length equals 16 residues. The germline V gene has CDR1 LGHNA and CDR2 YNFKEQ. Trimming left V 4 bases short and J 0 bases short, with 13 bases between. DNA for the CDR3: TGTGCCAGCAGCCCGGCGGGTTCTACCTCTGGAAACACCATATATTTT. Translating gives CASSPAGSTSGNTIYF.

The V gene is TRBV28, the J gene TRBJ1-5; D is ambiguous. CDR1 is MDHEN and CDR2 is SYDVKM in the germline V gene. V was clipped by 8 bases and J by 6 bases, with 5 bases between them. The CDR3 is made up of 10 amino acids. DNA for the CDR3: TGTGCCAGCTCTATTCAGCCCCAGCATTTT. This translates into CASSIQPQHF.

The table lists this clone with a few counts. V is TRBV5-1 and J is TRBJ1-4, with TRBD1 matching over 8 bases. The CDR3 is 15 amino acids. Trimming removed 4 bases from V and 0 bases from J; junction bases left unmatched: 2. Germline assignment: CDR1 SGHRS and CDR2 YFSETQ. The CDR3 sequence is CASSGQGATNEKLFF. CDR3 in DNA: TGCGCCAGCAGCGGACAGGGAGCAACTAATGAAAAACTGTTTTTT.

The V call is TRBV19, the J call TRBJ2-2, with 11 positions matching TRBD1. Germline CDR1 LNHDA, CDR2 SQIVND (reference sequence). The J segment lost 4 bases and the V segment lost 4 bases, leaving 5 bases of the junction unmatched. This CDR3 has 16 residues. CDR3: CASSSGQGAVTGELFF. For the CDR3, the DNA is TGTGCCAGTAGTAGCGGACAGGGGGCGGTCACCGGGGAGCTGTTTTTT.

CDR3 sequence reads: CASTLGQLIYGYTF. The CDR3 DNA reads as TGTGCCAGCACCCTTGGGCAGCTCATCTATGGCTACACCTTC. The V gene is TRBV28, the J gene TRBJ1-2; D is unresolved. Trimming stripped 7 bases from V and 4 bases from J, with 16 bases between. This CDR3 region has 14 residues. Germline V lookup: CDR1 MDHEN, CDR2 SYDVKM.

The chain employs TRBV21-1 and TRBJ2-1; whether TRBD2, the table's D call, matches the DNA was not checked. TRBV21-1 represents a pseudogene. The CDR3 extends over 16 amino acids. CDR3 DNA sequence: TGTGCCAGCAGCAAGAGGGGAGGTTGCTCCTACAATGAGCAGTTCTTC. It encodes CASSKRGGCSYNEQFF.

J is TRBJ2-1 and V is TRBV27, with a weak D call TRBD2 (5 bases). The CDR3 covers 16 residues. Germline V gene data show CDR1 as MNHEY and CDR2 as SMNVEV (reference sequence). V lost 3 bases and J 5 bases, leaving 17 bases between the germline ends. For the CDR3, the DNA is TGTGCCAGCAGTTTTATCGGGATACAAAACAACAATGAGCAGTTCTTC. It is translated as CASSFIGIQNNNEQFF.

CDR3 loop: CASSVRGQTEAFF. The DNA for the CDR3 is TGTGCCAGTAGTGTCAGGGGGCAGACTGAAGCTTTCTTT. The rearrangement joins TRBV19 to TRBJ1-1, with 8 bases that match TRBD1. The ends lost 5 bases at V and 5 bases at J; junction bases unmatched: 4. This CDR3 contains 13 residues. Germline V gene sequence: CDR1 LNHDA, CDR2 SQIVND (reference sequence).

V gene TRBV10-2 combines with J gene TRBJ1-2; D may be TRBD1 (6 bases). The ends were cut back, 5 bases at V and 4 bases at J, with 20 bases in the middle. CDR3 size: 16 residues. Looked up from germline, CDR1 is WSHSY and CDR2 is SAAADI. The CDR3 DNA reads TGCGCCAGCAGTTCTGAAATGATCGGACAGTTCTATGGCTACACCTTC. Translation: CASSSEMIGQFYGYTF.

The CDR3: CASSRGWRYGYTF. DNA of the CDR3: TGTGCCAGTTCTCGGGGGTGGCGGTATGGCTACACCTTC. This chain uses TRBV19 with TRBJ1-2, with a weak D call TRBD1 (5 bases). The V gene's germline CDR1 is LNHDA and CDR2 SQIVND (reference sequence). The CDR3 runs 13 residues. V was trimmed by 8 bases and J by 5 bases, leaving 15 bases between them.

V usage is TRBV7-9 and J usage is TRBJ2-7, with 8 nucleotides matching TRBD1. V shed 5 bases, J shed 6 bases, and the junction held 9 bases outside the gene matches. Germline V CDR1 and CDR2: SEHNR, FQNEAQ (reference sequence). This CDR3 spans 14 amino acids. This CDR3 reads CASSTGTGLFEQYF. DNA of the CDR3: TGTGCCAGCAGCACCGGGACAGGCCTCTTCGAGCAGTACTTC.

The chain recombines TRBV6-4 with TRBJ2-6, with D maybe TRBD1 (5 bases). Germline-derived CDR1 and CDR2 are MRHNA and SNTAGT. Trimming pared 5 bases from V and 0 bases from J, leaving 8 bases between. CDR3 size: 15 residues. In nucleotides, the CDR3 is TGTGCCAGCAGTCGAGACAGCTCTGGGGCCAACGTCCTGACTTTC. Translating gives CASSRDSSGANVLTF.

The genes are TRBV5-4 and TRBJ2-1; D uncertain. V gave up 2 bases and J gave up 4 bases, with 13 bases separating them. The CDR3 spans 15 residues. Germline CDR1 and CDR2: SGHNT and YYREEE (reference sequence). CDR3: CASSLAGISYNEQFF. The CDR3 bases are TGTGCCAGCAGCTTAGCAGGCATATCTTACAATGAGCAGTTCTTC.

The rearrangement links TRBV2 to TRBJ1-2; 9 bases agree with TRBD1. Per germline, CDR1 SNHLY and CDR2 FYNNEI. Trimming took 8 bases from V and 7 from J; bases not matched to a gene: 5. The CDR3 has 12 residues. The CDR3 DNA reads TGTGCCAGCCCCGGGGACAGGGCTGGCTACACCTTC. This gives the protein CASPGDRAGYTF.

J is TRBJ1-1 and V is TRBV18; D is unclear. The CDR3 runs to 13 residues. The germline CDR1 and CDR2 sequences are KGHSH and LQKENI. The V end lost 6 bases, the J end lost 0 bases, and 8 bases lay between the germline ends. CDR3: CASSQDLNTEAFF. CDR3 nucleotides: TGTGCCAGCTCGCAGGACTTGAACACTGAAGCTTTCTTT.

The chain recombines TRBV28 with TRBJ2-1; a possible D gene is TRBD1 (6 bases). CDR3 length equals 16 residues. The germline V and J ends were trimmed by 5 bases and 7 bases, with 21 bases remaining between them. CDR1 is MDHEN, CDR2 SYDVKM, per germline. CDR3 amino acids: CASSPGGSFRGNEQFF. In DNA, the CDR3 is TGTGCCAGCAGTCCCGGTGGGTCTTTTAGGGGGAATGAGCAGTTCTTC.

The chain combines TRBV7-9 with TRBJ2-3; 7 bases agree with TRBD2. V lost 2 bases and J lost 10; bases outside the gene matches: 12. CDR1 SEHNR and CDR2 FQNEAQ come from the germline V gene (reference sequence). The CDR3 has 15 residues. CDR3 residues: CASSLSDRGGVAQYF. The CDR3 DNA reads TGTGCCAGCAGCTTATCTGATCGGGGAGGGGTGGCGCAGTATTTT. The full variable domain, with the rest looked up from reference TRBV7-9 and TRBJ2-3, is DTGVSQNPRHKITKRGQNVTFRCDPISEHNRLYWYRQTLGQGPEFLTYFQNEAQLEKSRLLSDRFSAERPKGSFSTLEIQRTEQGDSAMYLCASSLSDRGGVAQYFGPGTRLTVL.

The chain is built from TRBV2 and TRBJ2-4, with TRBD2 matching 7 bases. Trimming cost V 9 bases and J 5 bases; bases outside gene matches: 7. The CDR3 is made up of 13 amino acids. Per germline, CDR1 SNHLY and CDR2 FYNNEI. CDR3 sequence reads: CASSWGGENIQYF. In DNA, the CDR3 is TGTGCCAGTTCATGGGGGGGTGAAAACATTCAGTACTTC.